One and the same sample provided the 32 T cell receptor beta chains below, sequenced in a study of T cell responses to AZD1222 COVID-19 vaccine. Method: immunoSEQ multiplex PCR; TCRdb's copy keeps in-frame clones and lacks some. Altogether about 130,000 clones are present, about nine tenths being singletons, with the ten largest covering approximately 7%. The sample here was peripheral blood, taken on day 0 of AZD1222 vaccination. The receptor set was obtained from an adult in good health.

The chain combines TRBV6-6 with TRBJ2-4; no firm D call. In germline, CDR1 is MNHNY, CDR2 SVGAGI (reference sequence). The V and J ends lost 5 bases and 5 bases respectively, with 10 bases between them. The CDR3 consists of 13 residues. As DNA, the CDR3 is TGTGCCAGCAGTGCTAACCTTGAAAACATTCAGTACTTC. It yields the protein CASSANLENIQYF.

This chain joins TRBV10-2 and TRBJ2-3; D remains unclear. Trimming took 7 bases from V and 3 from J, leaving 14 bases between them. The CDR3 totals 14 residues. Germline lookup yields CDR1 WSHSY and CDR2 SAAADI. The CDR3 bases are TGCGCCAGCACGGCCCAAAGTGGGACAGATACGCAGTATTTT. Translation: CASTAQSGTDTQYF.

A few counts support this clone. The V gene is TRBV6-1, the J gene TRBJ1-3; 10 bases map to TRBD1. Germline assignment: CDR1 MNHNS and CDR2 SASEGT. CDR3 length: 16 amino acids. The trim removed 2 bases at V and 2 bases at J, leaving 3 bases unmatched. CDR3 amino acids: CASSEPGQGPGNTIYF. The CDR3 DNA sequence: TGTGCCAGCAGTGAACCGGGACAGGGGCCTGGAAACACCATATATTTT.

This chain links TRBV10-2 with TRBJ2-7; D is perhaps TRBD1 (6 bases). The CDR3 contains 16 residues. The V gene's germline CDR1 is WSHSY and CDR2 SAAADI. The ends were cut back, 2 bases at V and 5 bases at J, with 19 bases in the middle. The CDR3 DNA follows: TGCGCCAGCAGTGAGCCGGGGCGACAGGCCAAAGACGAGCAGTACTTC. Translated: CASSEPGRQAKDEQYF.

The chain joins TRBV19 to TRBJ1-3; perhaps TRBD1 as D (6 bases). From germline, CDR1 is LNHDA and CDR2 SQIVND (reference sequence). This CDR3 region has 17 residues. The V end lost 2 bases, the J end lost 0 bases, and 14 bases lay between the germline ends. CDR3 nucleotide sequence: TGTGCCAGTAGTATAAGTACAGGGCGGAGCTCTGGAAACACCATATATTTT. This encodes CASSISTGRSSGNTIYF.

The chain couples TRBV19 to TRBJ1-3, with 8 positions matching TRBD1. Germline CDR1 reads LNHDA; CDR2 reads SQIVND (reference sequence). V gave up 6 bases and J gave up 6 bases; unmatched junction bases: 10. The CDR3 sequence is 15 residues long. CDR3 region: CASSDRGRYPNTIYF. In DNA, the CDR3 is TGTGCCAGTAGCGACAGGGGCCGCTATCCAAACACCATATATTTT.

This chain uses TRBV28 with TRBJ1-1, with D unclear. The V end was cut by 6 bases, the J end by 4 bases, with 9 bases between. Germline loops: CDR1 MDHEN, CDR2 SYDVKM. The CDR3 extends over 12 amino acids. CDR3: CASSASGTEAFF. The CDR3 DNA follows: TGTGCCAGCAGCGCCTCAGGCACTGAAGCTTTCTTT.

This clone was picked up a small number of times. The J gene is TRBJ1-5, the V gene TRBV12-3 or TRBV12-4; D not resolved. Trimming pared 10 bases from V and 5 bases from J, leaving 15 bases between. This CDR3 comprises 13 residues. CDR3 DNA: TGTGCCACCAGCCGTAAGGGTGATCAGCCCCAGCATTTT. Translating gives CATSRKGDQPQHF.

The rearrangement joins TRBV9 to TRBJ1-1; 8 nucleotides line up with TRBD1. Germline V gene lookup returns CDR1 SGDLS and CDR2 YYNGEE. Trimming removed 1 base from V and 10 bases from J; junction bases left unmatched: 9. The CDR3 is 14 residues long. CDR3 DNA sequence: TGTGCCAGCAGCGTAAATCTCGGGACAGGAGCAGCTTTCTTT. This encodes CASSVNLGTGAAFF.

The chain combines TRBV28 with TRBJ2-5; 8 bases are a match to TRBD1. Per the germline V gene, CDR1 is MDHEN and CDR2 is SYDVKM. The CDR3 is 16 amino acids. V lost 2 bases to trimming and J lost 2 bases; unmatched junction nucleotides: 7. CDR3 region: CASSLGGQGAQETQYF. CDR3 bases: TGTGCCAGCAGTTTAGGTGGGCAGGGGGCTCAAGAGACCCAGTACTTC.

The rearrangement links TRBV6-6 to TRBJ2-7; D gene unclear. The CDR3 spans 13 residues. Trimming left V 5 bases short and J 4 bases short, with 12 bases between. From germline, CDR1 is MNHNY and CDR2 SVGAGI (reference sequence). In DNA form, the CDR3 reads TGTGCCAGCAGTCCCGGGTGGGGTTACGAGCAGTACTTC. It translates to CASSPGWGYEQYF.

This clone was counted once. The sample contains more than one DNA sequence encoding this CDR3. V gene TRBV7-9 combines with J gene TRBJ1-1, with D perhaps matching TRBD1 (5 bases). The CDR3 runs to 14 residues. Deletions cut 1 base from V and 0 bases from J, with 6 bases between. CDR1 is SEHNR, CDR2 FQNEAQ, per germline (reference sequence). CDR3 sequence: CASSLGQLNTEAFF. The CDR3, as DNA: TGTGCCAGCAGCTTAGGACAGCTGAACACTGAAGCTTTCTTT.

V and J are TRBV9 and TRBJ2-1; 10 positions match TRBD2. The CDR3 length is 16 residues. After removal of 4 bases from V and 10 bases from J, the junction contained 14 bases not matched to a gene. Per the germline V gene, CDR1 is SGDLS and CDR2 is YYNGEE. The chain's CDR3 is CASSPLPPSGGGEQFF. CDR3 DNA sequence: TGTGCCAGCAGCCCCTTGCCCCCTAGCGGGGGCGGGGAGCAGTTCTTC.

The chain links TRBV29-1 to TRBJ2-1; D is unresolved. The germline V gene has CDR1 SQVTM and CDR2 ANQGSEA. Trimming took off 6 bases at V and 7 bases at J, with 13 bases between the two ends. This CDR3 spans 12 amino acids. DNA of the CDR3: TGCAGCGTAATGATTCTGGGGAATGAGCAGTTCTTC. Protein product: CSVMILGNEQFF.

The chain is built from TRBV18 and TRBJ2-2, with 8 nucleotides matching TRBD1. The germline CDR1 and CDR2 sequences are KGHSH and LQKENI. This CDR3 has 14 residues. Germline trimming cut 5 bases from V and 1 base from J; bases unmatched to any gene: 0. The DNA for the CDR3 is TGTGCCAGCTCAGGGACAGGGAACACCGGGGAGCTGTTTTTT. Amino acids: CASSGTGNTGELFF.

This clone has only a few counts. The chain couples TRBV6-2 or TRBV6-3 to TRBJ2-6; no definite D call. The germline V gene encodes CDR1 MNHEY and CDR2 SVGEGT. Trimming removed 2 bases at V and 0 bases at J, with 11 bases between. CDR3 size: 17 residues. In DNA, the CDR3 is TGTGCCAGCAGTTACGTAGGGAAGACCTCTGGGGCCAACGTCCTGACTTTC. Its translation is CASSYVGKTSGANVLTF.

This rearrangement joins TRBV5-4 to TRBJ2-2, with D possibly TRBD2 on 5 matching bases. V was trimmed by 4 bases and J by 9 bases, leaving 13 bases between them. Germline CDR1 reads SGHNT; CDR2 reads YYREEE (reference sequence). This CDR3 is 13 amino acids long. CDR3 coding DNA: TGTGCCAGCAGCGGCCGGGAAGCCCGGGAGCTGTTTTTT. Amino acids: CASSGREARELFF.

Concerning this clone: Additional DNA sequences in this sample encode the identical CDR3. The chain uses TRBV27 and TRBJ1-4, with D perhaps TRBD1 (6 bases). The V gene's germline CDR1 is MNHEY and CDR2 SMNVEV (reference sequence). This CDR3 spans 14 amino acids. Trimming pared 2 bases from V and 2 bases from J, leaving 6 bases between. The CDR3 is CASSLRGTNEKLFF. The CDR3 DNA reads TGTGCCAGCAGTTTAAGGGGGACTAATGAAAAACTGTTTTTT.

CDR3 in amino acids: CASSEQGDYGYTF. The CDR3 nucleotides read TGTGCCAGCAGTGAACAGGGTGACTATGGCTACACCTTC. This sequence joins TRBV2 and TRBJ1-2; D possibly corresponds to TRBD1 (5 bases). This CDR3 has 13 amino acids. Trimming left V 2 bases short and J 3 bases short, with 7 bases between. Germline V lookup: CDR1 SNHLY, CDR2 FYNNEI.

CDR3 residues: CASRTGLLSPLHF. In nucleotides, the CDR3 is TGTGCCAGCAGGACAGGGTTACTGTCACCCCTCCACTTT. The rearrangement links TRBV6-6 to TRBJ1-6; TRBD1 aligns across 7 bases. The ends lost 6 bases at V and 10 bases at J; junction bases unmatched: 6. CDR1 MNHNY and CDR2 SVGAGI come from the germline V gene (reference sequence). The CDR3 contains 13 residues.

This clone was seen only a few times. This chain connects TRBV7-2 to TRBJ2-7, with 9 bases fitting TRBD1. CDR1 SGHTA and CDR2 FQGNSA come from the germline V gene. The V gene end was trimmed by 5 bases and the J gene end by 5 bases; junction bases not matched to a gene: 10. The CDR3 consists of 15 residues. The CDR3 protein is CASSTSGTGTNEQYF. DNA of the CDR3: TGTGCCAGCAGCACCTCCGGGACAGGGACCAACGAGCAGTACTTC. The full variable domain, its missing parts supplied by reference TRBV7-2 and TRBJ2-7, is GAGVSQSPSNKVTEKGKDVELRCDPISGHTALYWYRQSLGQGLEFLIYFQGNSAPDKSGLPSDRFSAERTGGSVSTLTIQRTQQEDSAVYLCASSTSGTGTNEQYFGPGTRLTVT.

This clone was detected only a few times. V and J are TRBV19 and TRBJ2-7; D gene unclear. Trimming shortened V by 7 bases and J by 3 bases, and 19 bases separated the two germline ends. This CDR3 spans 15 amino acids. Germline CDR1 and CDR2: LNHDA and SQIVND (reference sequence). For the CDR3, the DNA is TGTGCCAGTACCCTGTCGGCCATAGGGTTCTACGAGCAGTACTTC. The encoded protein is CASTLSAIGFYEQYF.

This clone occurred a few times. The V gene is TRBV2, the J gene TRBJ1-6; 9 nucleotides agree with TRBD1. The CDR3 covers 15 residues. Germline V gene sequence: CDR1 SNHLY, CDR2 FYNNEI. With V trimmed by 6 bases and J by 5 bases, 5 bases remained unmatched. DNA of the CDR3: TGTGCCAGCAGGACCGGACAGGGGAATAATTCACCCCTCCACTTT. Amino acids: CASRTGQGNNSPLHF.

The J gene is TRBJ1-2, the V gene TRBV10-3, with D perhaps matching TRBD1 (5 bases). CDR1 is ENHRY, CDR2 SYGVKD, per germline. Trimming took 0 bases from V and 1 from J, leaving 27 bases between them. This CDR3 spans 21 amino acids. CDR3 sequence (DNA): TGTGCCATCAGTGAGTCTATCTCCCTATTATCAGGGTCCCTACTTAACTATGGCTACACCTTC. This encodes CAISESISLLSGSLLNYGYTF.

CDR3 coding DNA: TGTGCCAGCAGCCCCGGGACACACTCCTACGAGCAGTACTTC. Translating it yields CASSPGTHSYEQYF. V and J are TRBV11-3 and TRBJ2-7, with D perhaps TRBD1 (6 bases). CDR1 is SGHNT and CDR2 is YENEEA in the germline V gene. The CDR3 is made up of 14 amino acids. V was cut by 5 bases and J by 0 bases, with 11 bases left in between.

The chain couples TRBV10-3 to TRBJ2-7; 9 bases match TRBD2. This CDR3 comprises 12 residues. The junction had 1 base not matched to a gene; V was cut back by 4 bases and J by 6 bases. The V gene's germline CDR1 is ENHRY and CDR2 SYGVKD. The CDR3 region is CAISGGGAEQYF. In nucleotides, the CDR3 is TGTGCCATCAGTGGCGGGGGGGCCGAGCAGTACTTC.

The rearrangement uses TRBV6-5 and TRBJ2-1; tentatively, D is TRBD1 or TRBD2 (5 bases each). V was clipped by 2 bases and J by 12 bases, with 14 bases between them. CDR1 MNHEY and CDR2 SVGAGI come from the germline V gene. The CDR3 loop spans 13 amino acids. The DNA for the CDR3 is TGTGCCAGCAGTTACCCTGGGACCGAAAGGCAGTTCTTC. This gives the protein CASSYPGTERQFF.

The rearrangement links TRBV7-9 to TRBJ1-5; tentative D call: TRBD1 (5 bases). This CDR3 spans 14 amino acids. V shed 6 bases and J shed 3 bases, with 12 bases lying between them. Germline V lookup: CDR1 SEHNR, CDR2 FQNEAQ (reference sequence). Here the CDR3 reads CASRHSGFNQPQHF. The DNA of the CDR3 is TGTGCCAGCAGACATTCAGGGTTCAATCAGCCCCAGCATTTT.

The CDR3 loop is CAWSPPRGGETYEQYF. In DNA, the CDR3 is TGTGCCTGGAGCCCACCCCGAGGAGGGGAAACCTACGAGCAGTACTTC. This sequence joins TRBV30 and TRBJ2-7; D may be TRBD2 (6 bases). There are 16 residues in the CDR3. V was clipped by 3 bases and J by 2 bases, with 20 bases between them. Germline assignment: CDR1 GTSNPN and CDR2 SVGIG (reference sequence).

This chain joins TRBV28 and TRBJ1-4; 12 bases are shared with TRBD1. Germline V gene data show CDR1 as MDHEN and CDR2 as SYDVKM. The junction had 6 bases not matched to a gene; V was cut back by 5 bases and J by 8 bases. The CDR3 consists of 15 residues. The CDR3 DNA reads TGTGCCAGCAGTATTACCGGGACAGGGGGCGAAAAACTGTTTTTT. Its translation is CASSITGTGGEKLFF.

The gene calls are TRBV6-6 and TRBJ1-5; D gene uncertain. The CDR3 length is 16 residues. CDR1 is MNHNY and CDR2 is SVGAGI in the germline V gene (reference sequence). Trimming removed 2 bases from V and 1 base from J, with 12 bases in between. The DNA of the CDR3 is TGTGCCAGCAGTTACGGCCGGGGAGGGAGCAATCAGCCCCAGCATTTT. Protein sequence: CASSYGRGGSNQPQHF.

The chain recombines TRBV7-2 with TRBJ2-7; TRBD1 might be the D (6 bases). Looked up from germline, CDR1 is SGHTA and CDR2 is FQGNSA. The V end lost 4 bases, the J end lost 4 bases, and 11 bases lay between the germline ends. The CDR3 loop spans 13 amino acids. CDR3 residues: CASSSRDIYEQYF. The CDR3 DNA reads as TGTGCCAGCAGCTCTCGGGACATTTACGAGCAGTACTTC.